This T cell receptor beta chain comes out of a study of cytomegalovirus exposure and HLA in healthy donors. Findings of the study overall: Sequences of the TCR beta chain were said to predict the HLA-A and HLA-B alleles of most subjects accurately.

The CDR3 covers 16 residues. Germline V gene sequence: CDR1 SEHNR, CDR2 FQNEAQ (reference sequence). Trimming removed 1 base at V and 6 bases at J, with 16 bases between. This clone was seen just once. Antigen unknown. Vbeta (60) and Jbeta (13) primers were used in the PCR. Repertoires were generated with immunoSEQ multiplex PCR, while TCRdb's copy carries only in-frame clones and drops some. Counted here are some 120,000 clones, 70% to 80% occurring once; the ten biggest clones make up about 1.6%. The sample consisted of PBMCs. This TCR came from a woman between 18 and 29 years old in good health and CMV-seronegative. This sequence joins TRBV7-9 and TRBJ2-1; D might be TRBD2 (7 bases). The CDR3 bases are TGTGCCAGCAGCTTAGTAGGGGGGGTCGGGGTCAATGAGCAGTTCTTC. Its translation is CASSLVGGVGVNEQFF. Full variable domain (missing parts from reference TRBV7-9 and TRBJ2-1): DTGVSQNPRHKITKRGQNVTFRCDPISEHNRLYWYRQTLGQGPEFLTYFQNEAQLEKSRLLSDRFSAERPKGSFSTLEIQRTEQGDSAMYLCASSLVGGVGVNEQFFGPGTRLTVL.